This T cell receptor (beta chain) stems from a study of CD8 T cells in ankylosing spondylitis. This clonotype was detected ten times or more. CDR1 is MRHNA and CDR2 is SNTAGT in the germline V gene. This CDR3 comprises 18 residues. V lost 6 bases to trimming and J lost 1 base; unmatched junction nucleotides: 7. Each CDR3 protein gets one entry after TCRdb re-called the 5' RACE reads with MiXCR. The sample includes about 190,000 distinct CDR3 sequences, over 10% of them seen just once. Source material: blood, either unsorted or a sorted T cell fraction (not recorded which). The chain combines TRBV6-4 with TRBJ2-2; 14 bases are a match to TRBD2. The clonotype originates from a female donor with ankylosing spondylitis or in good health (not recorded which). CDR3 region: CASSRGLAGEGNTGELFF. The CDR3, as DNA: TGTGCCAGCAGCAGGGGACTAGCGGGAGAAGGGAACACCGGGGAGCTGTTTTTT.